This T cell receptor beta chain was identified in a study of blood T cells in healthy people across ages. Study-wide results and limits: In older individuals, TCR beta diversity per million T cells was lower, falling roughly linearly with age.

This clonotype was detected a few times. The target antigen is unknown. CDR3 size: 15 residues. Trimming removed 5 bases from V and 1 base from J; junction bases left unmatched: 4. Per the germline V gene, CDR1 is LNHNV and CDR2 is YYDKDF (reference sequence). Primers used in a second PCR of about 6 to 11 cycles were a sample-barcoded 5' primer and a J-beta primer mix. TCRdb reprocessed the 5' RACE reads via MiXCR and lists one record per CDR3 protein. The profile shows around 1,900,000 distinct CDR3 sequences, approximately 39% of them singletons. This sequence was found in a human donor in good health. The sample comprised blood. The chain joins TRBV15 to TRBJ2-3, with 9 bases matching TRBD1. The CDR3 DNA sequence: TGTGCCACCAGCCCAAGGGACAGGGGCACAGATACGCAGTATTTT. Its protein is CATSPRDRGTDTQYF.